These 14 T cell receptor beta chains were all obtained from the same sample, sequenced in a study of T cells in Graves' hyperthyroidism and ophthalmopathy. Using RNA transcripts as the source, TCR beta CDR3 regions were amplified. Initially, a first-round RT-PCR of the TCR CDR3 employed the HTBI primer set. MiXCR, run by TCRdb on the multiplex PCR reads, gives a single entry per CDR3 protein. The data hold 200,000 to 250,000 distinct CDR3 sequences, with about a sixth observed a single time. The source material was blood. The receptors originated from a man over 45 with Graves' hyperthyroidism.

The chain recombines TRBV27 with TRBJ2-1, with 7 bases fitting TRBD1. Trimming cost V 10 bases and J 3 bases; bases outside gene matches: 9. CDR1 and CDR2 from the germline V gene are MNHEY and SMNVEV (reference sequence). This CDR3 is built from 14 residues. The CDR3 reads CATSRTGDYNEQFF. The CDR3 nucleotides read TGTGCCACCAGCCGAACAGGGGACTACAATGAGCAGTTCTTC.

This clonotype showed up many times. The rearrangement links TRBV11-2 to TRBJ2-1, with D unresolved. The V end was cut by 3 bases, the J end by 8 bases, with 11 bases between. Per the germline V gene, CDR1 is SGHAT and CDR2 is FQNNGV. The length of the CDR3 is 13 residues. Here the CDR3 DNA reads TGTGCCAGCAGCTTTATCGAGGTAGATGAGCAGTTCTTC. It is translated as CASSFIEVDEQFF.

There are many counts of this clonotype. J is TRBJ2-1 and V is TRBV20-1; D is undetermined. The V gene's germline CDR1 is DFQATT and CDR2 SNEGSKA (reference sequence). V lost 3 bases, J lost 7 bases, and 10 bases lay in between. The CDR3 loop spans 12 amino acids. The CDR3 loop is CSARVSRNEQFF. The CDR3 nucleotides read TGCAGTGCTAGGGTCTCCAGAAATGAGCAGTTCTTC.

In this sample, this clonotype turned up many times. V is TRBV6-1 and J is TRBJ2-2, with TRBD2 matching over 8 bases. The germline V gene has CDR1 MNHNS and CDR2 SASEGT. The length of the CDR3 is 17 residues. The ends lost 6 bases at V and 8 bases at J; junction bases unmatched: 17. The CDR3 here is CASRRSGTSRSAGELFF. The CDR3 DNA reads TGTGCCAGCAGGAGAAGCGGGACTAGTCGATCGGCAGGGGAGCTGTTTTTT.

This clonotype appeared a few times. The V and J genes are TRBV27 and TRBJ1-1; no clear D gene. The CDR3 runs 13 residues. The V gene lost 6 bases and the J gene lost 1 base, with 9 bases spanning the gap. Germline V gene data show CDR1 as MNHEY and CDR2 as SMNVEV (reference sequence). The CDR3 reads CASRRSPNTEAFF. In nucleotides, the CDR3 is TGTGCCAGCAGGAGAAGCCCGAACACTGAAGCTTTCTTT.

This clonotype was counted at least ten times. The chain has TRBV20-1 and TRBJ2-7; no clear D. CDR3 length equals 12 residues. V dropped 3 bases and J dropped 6 bases, with 12 bases sitting between them. Germline CDR1 is DFQATT and CDR2 is SNEGSKA (reference sequence). The CDR3 nucleotides are TGCAGTGCTAGGGACGCTTGGGGCGAGCAGTACTTC. Translation: CSARDAWGEQYF.

This clonotype came up many times. The V and J genes are TRBV11-2 and TRBJ2-2, with a weak D call TRBD2 (6 bases). CDR1 SGHAT and CDR2 FQNNGV come from the germline V gene. Trimming removed 5 bases from V and 3 bases from J, with 10 bases in between. The CDR3 sequence is 14 residues long. CDR3: CASSRDSYTGELFF. The CDR3 region has the DNA TGTGCCAGCAGCCGGGACTCCTACACCGGGGAGCTGTTTTTT.

The rearrangement uses TRBV5-1 and TRBJ2-3; 9 bases fit TRBD1. The CDR3 is 13 amino acids. Germline V gives CDR1 SGHRS, CDR2 YFSETQ. J was trimmed by 5 bases and V by 6 bases; bases with no gene match: 4. The CDR3 sequence is CASTETGGDTQYF. The CDR3 DNA sequence: TGCGCCAGCACAGAGACAGGGGGAGATACGCAGTATTTT.

Turning to this clonotype: One junction end does not reproduce the germline sequence, and a read error may be involved. This chain uses TRBV20-1 with TRBJ2-3; D perhaps matches TRBD1 (7 bases). CDR1 is DFQATT, CDR2 SNEGSKA, per germline (reference sequence). CDR3 length: 14 amino acids. The CDR3 loop reads CSATGRGRTDTQYF. Written as DNA, the CDR3 is TGCAGTGCCACGGGCAGGGGGAGGACAGATACGCAATATTTT.

This clonotype was seen repeatedly, ten times or more. The chain has TRBV10-3 and TRBJ1-1, with unresolved D. This CDR3 comprises 12 residues. The V gene lost 10 bases and the J gene lost 2 bases, with 11 bases spanning the gap. Germline lookup yields CDR1 ENHRY and CDR2 SYGVKD. CDR3 region: CATRAFNTEAFF. The CDR3 DNA reads TGTGCCACCCGGGCTTTCAACACTGAAGCTTTCTTT.

At least ten counts were recorded for this clonotype. This chain joins TRBV7-9 and TRBJ2-5; TRBD1 is a possible D gene (6 bases). Germline V gives CDR1 SEHNR, CDR2 FQNEAQ (reference sequence). The V gene lost 5 bases and the J gene lost 2 bases, with 15 bases spanning the gap. This CDR3 is 15 amino acids long. The DNA of the CDR3 is TGTGCCAGCAGCAAACGGGTAGGGGGACAAGAGACCCAGTACTTC. It translates to CASSKRVGGQETQYF. Based on the CDR3 plus reference TRBV7-9 and TRBJ2-5, the full variable domain is DTGVSQNPRHKITKRGQNVTFRCDPISEHNRLYWYRQTLGQGPEFLTYFQNEAQLEKSRLLSDRFSAERPKGSFSTLEIQRTEQGDSAMYLCASSKRVGGQETQYFGPGTRLLVL.

This clonotype was seen a few times. V usage is TRBV4-1 and J usage is TRBJ2-3; 8 nucleotides align to TRBD2. V shed 8 bases and J 4 bases; nucleotides not matched to a gene: 8. The CDR3 contains 14 residues. In germline, CDR1 is MGHRA, CDR2 YSYEKL. The CDR3 DNA reads TGCGCCAGCGCGGGAGGCCGAGGGGCAGATACGCAGTATTTT. Protein sequence: CASAGGRGADTQYF.

This clonotype was seen a handful of times. This chain connects TRBV20-1 to TRBJ2-3, with D perhaps assigned TRBD1 or TRBD2 (5 bases each). Trimming took 3 bases from V and 4 from J, leaving 17 bases between them. CDR3 length: 15 residues. Per germline, CDR1 DFQATT and CDR2 SNEGSKA (reference sequence). The CDR3 region is CSASRDLQESDTQYF. The CDR3 region has the DNA TGCAGTGCTAGCCGGGACCTTCAGGAGTCAGATACGCAGTATTTT.

V usage is TRBV24-1 and J usage is TRBJ2-1; perhaps D is TRBD1 or TRBD2 (5 bases each). V was trimmed by 5 bases and J by 6 bases, leaving 10 bases between them. CDR1 is KGHDR and CDR2 is SFDVKD in the germline V gene. The CDR3 extends over 13 amino acids. CDR3: CATSVGGPNEQFF. In DNA form, the CDR3 reads TGTGCCACCAGTGTTGGGGGTCCCAATGAGCAGTTCTTC.